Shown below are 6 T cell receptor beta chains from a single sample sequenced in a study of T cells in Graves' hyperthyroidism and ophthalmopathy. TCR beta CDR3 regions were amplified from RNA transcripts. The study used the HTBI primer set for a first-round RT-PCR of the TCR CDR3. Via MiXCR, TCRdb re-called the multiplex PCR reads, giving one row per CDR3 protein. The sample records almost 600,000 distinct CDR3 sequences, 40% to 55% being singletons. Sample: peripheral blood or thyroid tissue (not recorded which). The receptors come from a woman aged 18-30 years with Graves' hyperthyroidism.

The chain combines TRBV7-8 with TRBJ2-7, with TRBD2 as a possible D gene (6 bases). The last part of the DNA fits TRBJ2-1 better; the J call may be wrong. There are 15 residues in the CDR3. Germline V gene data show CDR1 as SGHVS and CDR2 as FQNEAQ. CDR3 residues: CASSHLPGTDNEQFF. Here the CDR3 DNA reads TGTGCCAGCAGCCATCTCCCCGGGACTGACAATGAGCAGTTCTTC.

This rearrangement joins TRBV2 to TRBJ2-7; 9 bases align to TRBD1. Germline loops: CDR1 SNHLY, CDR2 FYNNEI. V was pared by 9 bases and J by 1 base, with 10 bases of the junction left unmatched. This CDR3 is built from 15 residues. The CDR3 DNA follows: TGTGCCAGAGGGGAAAAGGACAGGGGTTCCTACGAGCAGTACTTC. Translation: CARGEKDRGSYEQYF.

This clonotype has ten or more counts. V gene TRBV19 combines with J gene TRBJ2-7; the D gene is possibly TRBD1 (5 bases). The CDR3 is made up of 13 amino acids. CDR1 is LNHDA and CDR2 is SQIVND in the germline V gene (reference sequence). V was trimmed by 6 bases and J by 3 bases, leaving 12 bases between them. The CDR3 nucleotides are TGTGCCAGTAGCGCCGGACACGGCTACGAGCAGTACTTC. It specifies CASSAGHGYEQYF.

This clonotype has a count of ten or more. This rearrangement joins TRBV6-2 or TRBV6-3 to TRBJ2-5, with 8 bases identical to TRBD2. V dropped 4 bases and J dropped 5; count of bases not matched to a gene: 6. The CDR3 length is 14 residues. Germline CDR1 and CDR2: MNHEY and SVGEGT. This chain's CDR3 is CASSSAGEVETQYF. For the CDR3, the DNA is TGTGCCAGCAGTTCAGCGGGAGAGGTGGAGACCCAGTACTTC.

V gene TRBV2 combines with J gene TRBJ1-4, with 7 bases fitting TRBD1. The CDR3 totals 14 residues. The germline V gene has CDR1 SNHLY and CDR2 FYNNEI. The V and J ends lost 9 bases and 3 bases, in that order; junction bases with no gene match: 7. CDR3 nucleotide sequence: TGTGCCAGTACCCCCGGGACAGCTAATGAAAAACTGTTTTTT. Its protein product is CASTPGTANEKLFF. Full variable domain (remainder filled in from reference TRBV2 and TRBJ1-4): EPEVTQTPSHQVTQMGQEVILRCVPISNHLYFYWYRQILGQKVEFLVSFYNNEISEKSEIFDDQFSVERPDGSNFTLKIRSTKLEDSAMYFCASTPGTANEKLFFGSGTQLSVL.

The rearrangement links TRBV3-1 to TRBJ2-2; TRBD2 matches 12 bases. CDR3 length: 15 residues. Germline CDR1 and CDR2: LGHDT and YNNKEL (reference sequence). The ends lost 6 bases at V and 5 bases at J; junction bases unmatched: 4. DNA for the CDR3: TGTGCCAGCAGGCGGACTAGCGGGACAACCGGGGAGCTGTTTTTT. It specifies CASRRTSGTTGELFF. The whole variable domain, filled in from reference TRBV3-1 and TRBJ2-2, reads DTAVSQTPKYLVTQMGNDKSIKCEQNLGHDTMYWYKQDSKKFLKIMFSYNNKELIINETVPNRFSPKSPDKAHLNLHINSLELGDSAVYFCASRRTSGTTGELFFGEGSRLTVL.